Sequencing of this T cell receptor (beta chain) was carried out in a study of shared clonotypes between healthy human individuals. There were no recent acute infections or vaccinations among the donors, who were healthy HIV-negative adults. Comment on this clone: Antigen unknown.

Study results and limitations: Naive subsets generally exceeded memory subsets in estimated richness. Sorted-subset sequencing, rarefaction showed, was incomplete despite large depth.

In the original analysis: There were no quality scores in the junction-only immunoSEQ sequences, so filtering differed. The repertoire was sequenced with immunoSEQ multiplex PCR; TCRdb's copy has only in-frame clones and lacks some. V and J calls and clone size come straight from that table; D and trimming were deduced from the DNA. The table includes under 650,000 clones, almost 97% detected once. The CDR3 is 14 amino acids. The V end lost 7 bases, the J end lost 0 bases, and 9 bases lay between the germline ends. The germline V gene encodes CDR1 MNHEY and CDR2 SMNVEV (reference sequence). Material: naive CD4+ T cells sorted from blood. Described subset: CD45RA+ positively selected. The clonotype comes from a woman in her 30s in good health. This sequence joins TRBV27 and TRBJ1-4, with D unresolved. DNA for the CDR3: TGTGCCAGCATTTTCCCGGCAACTAATGAAAAACTGTTTTTT. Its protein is CASIFPATNEKLFF.